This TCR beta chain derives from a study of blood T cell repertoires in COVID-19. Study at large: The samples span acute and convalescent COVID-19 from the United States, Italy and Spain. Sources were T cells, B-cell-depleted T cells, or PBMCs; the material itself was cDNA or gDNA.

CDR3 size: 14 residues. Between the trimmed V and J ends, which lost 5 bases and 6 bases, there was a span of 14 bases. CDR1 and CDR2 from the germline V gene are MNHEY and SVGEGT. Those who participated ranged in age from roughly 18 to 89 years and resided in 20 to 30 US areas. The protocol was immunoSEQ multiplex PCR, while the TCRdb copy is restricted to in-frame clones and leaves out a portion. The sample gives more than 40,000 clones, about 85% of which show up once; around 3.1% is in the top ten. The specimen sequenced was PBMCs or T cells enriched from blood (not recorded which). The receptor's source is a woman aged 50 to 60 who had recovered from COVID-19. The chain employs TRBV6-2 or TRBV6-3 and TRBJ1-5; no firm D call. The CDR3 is CASSRLAVGQPQHF. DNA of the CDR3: TGTGCCAGCAGTCGACTCGCCGTGGGTCAGCCCCAGCATTTT.